The clone carrying this T cell receptor beta chain was observed at least ten times. Its antigen is unidentified. This may arise from a read error, as a much more abundant clone is one base away. This sample was taken from a study of neurological immune-mediated disorders. It was by 5'RACE with 10-nucleotide random UMIs that the cDNA was made. TCRdb re-analysed the 5' RACE reads in MiXCR, keeping a single row per CDR3 protein. The sample includes nearly 30,000 distinct CDR3 sequences, around 10% of them seen just once. The study, taken as a whole, reports: In HTLV-1-associated myelopathy, TCR clonal expansion was greatest, and in multiple sclerosis it was least, below healthy controls. Because no CDR3 amino acid sequences were shared across subjects by expanded clones, private repertoires were suggested in all groups.

The sequence was collected from a woman aged 55-69 years in good health. Sequenced sample: PBMCs.

Written as DNA, the CDR3 is TGCAGTGCTAGTGATCGGGAGCGGGGTCAGAATTCACCCCTCCACTTT. Protein product: CSASDRERGQNSPLHF. The chain carries TRBV20-1 and TRBJ1-6; no clear D. Looked up from germline, CDR1 is DFQATT and CDR2 is SNEGSKA (reference sequence). The CDR3 length is 16 residues. V was pared by 3 bases and J by 7 bases, with 19 bases between.